This T cell receptor (beta chain) was profiled in a study of beta chain features in type 1 diabetes. Overall study results and limits: Patients and controls would share equally any PCR tilt toward shorter templates.

Germline V gives CDR1 LNHDA, CDR2 SQIVND (reference sequence). Trimming shortened V by 4 bases and J by 4 bases, and 14 bases separated the two germline ends. The CDR3 totals 15 residues. This clone occurred a few times. Its antigen is still unknown. The study reverse transcribed the entire isolated RNA, so it sequenced expressed TCRB transcripts. The data were produced by immunoSEQ multiplex PCR, yet TCRdb's version contains in-frame clones alone and is incomplete. The sample consists of 600,000 to 650,000 clones, around 15% of them appearing once. The sequence was collected from a man between 18 and 29 years old in good health. V gene TRBV19 combines with J gene TRBJ1-5; D is perhaps TRBD1 (5 bases). Material for sequencing was naive CD4+ T cells from blood. The chain's CDR3 is CASSTQALQNQPQHF. CDR3 in DNA: TGTGCCAGTAGTACACAGGCCTTACAGAATCAGCCCCAGCATTTT.